One T cell receptor beta chain is described in this entry. Its antigen is not identified. One junction end disagrees with the germline gene, perhaps due to a read error. These data come from a study of T-cell memory formation after mild COVID-19. General study results and limits: The study detected some responding clones in pre-infection memory, suggesting cross-reactive memory joined.

Employing constant-segment primers, 5'RACE generated TCR alpha and TCR beta cDNA libraries bearing sample barcodes and UMIs. TCRdb re-called the 5' RACE reads through MiXCR, storing one row per CDR3 protein. The data hold about 57,000 distinct CDR3 sequences, with 10% to 15% observed a single time. This CDR3 has 13 amino acids. The V gene's germline CDR1 is SGHDT and CDR2 YYEEEE. V usage is TRBV5-6 and J usage is TRBJ1-5; D remains unclear. Sequenced sample: PBMCs or a T cell subset sorted from them (not recorded which). The sequence derives from a young man who had mild COVID-19 (a few samples of this study predate the infection). Cell type and time point are not known. The CDR3 nucleotides read TGTGCCAGCAGCTGGGGTAGGAATCGGCCCCAGCATTTT. This encodes CASSWGRNRPQHF. Full variable domain (missing parts from reference TRBV5-6 and TRBJ1-5): DAGVTQSPTHLIKTRGQQVTLRCSPKSGHDTVSWYQQALGQGPQFIFQYYEEEERQRGNFPDRFSGHQFPNYSSELNVNALLLGDSALYLCASSWGRNRPQHFGDGTRLSIL.